The 6 T cell receptor beta chains in this list originate from one sample, sequenced in a study of memory CD4+ T cells and cytomegalovirus serostatus. The sort gate was single viable CD3+CD4+CD8-CD45RO+ cells for memory CD4+ T cells. Assay: immunoSEQ multiplex PCR; the TCRdb copy retains only in-frame clones and omits some. The sample records 25,000 to 40,000 clones, around 76% being singletons. The sample consisted of memory CD4+ T cells from blood. These receptors were taken from an adult in good health and CMV-seronegative. Some clones in this sample may be carry-over from other donors' samples.

The chain carries TRBV4-1 and TRBJ1-2; tentative D call: TRBD1 (5 bases). CDR1 and CDR2 (germline): MGHRA, YSYEKL. The V end lost 2 bases, the J end lost 0 bases, and 19 bases lay between the germline ends. The CDR3 totals 18 residues. The CDR3 loop is CASSQFGAYSTANYGYTF. The CDR3 nucleotides read TGCGCCAGCAGCCAATTCGGGGCGTACTCAACTGCTAACTATGGCTACACCTTC.

J is TRBJ1-1 and V is TRBV4-2; 11 nucleotides line up with TRBD1. Germline values: CDR1 LGHNA, CDR2 YNFKEQ. V trimming: 1 base; J trimming: 3 bases; junction bases outside the gene matches: 4. The CDR3 extends over 16 amino acids. The CDR3 reads CASSQGTGGGYTEAFF. The CDR3 DNA reads TGTGCCAGCAGCCAAGGGACAGGGGGCGGATACACTGAAGCTTTCTTT.

This chain connects TRBV5-7 to TRBJ1-3; 8 bases fit TRBD1. TRBV5-7 is treated as an ORF (open reading frame) with a function not yet certain. This CDR3 has 15 amino acids. Trimming took 7 bases from V and 1 from J; bases not matched to a gene: 7. The CDR3 sequence is CASLDRDASGNTIYF. The CDR3 bases are TGTGCCAGCCTGGACAGGGACGCGTCTGGAAACACCATATATTTT.

V and J are TRBV11-2 and TRBJ1-2; possibly TRBD1 for D (6 bases). Per germline, CDR1 SGHAT and CDR2 FQNNGV. The CDR3 consists of 15 residues. The V and J ends lost 5 bases and 8 bases respectively, with 21 bases between them. This chain's CDR3 is CASSPSNRAQGGYTF. DNA for the CDR3: TGTGCCAGCAGCCCTTCCAACAGGGCCCAGGGGGGCTACACCTTC.

The rearrangement uses TRBV19 and TRBJ2-7; D tentatively fits TRBD1 or TRBD2 (5 bases each). The CDR3 runs 14 residues. CDR1 is LNHDA and CDR2 is SQIVND in the germline V gene (reference sequence). Trimming shortened V by 2 bases and J by 2 bases, and 10 bases separated the two germline ends. The CDR3 loop is CASSIRVGPYEQYF. CDR3 DNA: TGTGCCAGTAGTATACGGGTGGGACCCTACGAGCAGTACTTC.

This chain uses TRBV7-2 with TRBJ2-2, with D unresolved. CDR1 is SGHTA, CDR2 FQGNSA, per germline. This CDR3 region has 13 residues. Trimming shortened V by 3 bases and J by 4 bases, and 6 bases separated the two germline ends. This CDR3 reads CASSFRVTGELFF. CDR3 in DNA: TGTGCCAGCAGCTTTAGGGTCACCGGGGAGCTGTTTTTT. Complete variable domain (other parts from reference TRBV7-2 and TRBJ2-2): GAGVSQSPSNKVTEKGKDVELRCDPISGHTALYWYRQSLGQGLEFLIYFQGNSAPDKSGLPSDRFSAERTGGSVSTLTIQRTQQEDSAVYLCASSFRVTGELFFGEGSRLTVL.